This T cell receptor beta chain stems from a study of blood T cell repertoires in COVID-19. V lost 5 bases, J lost 5 bases, and 7 bases lay in between. The CDR3 covers 12 residues. The germline V gene encodes CDR1 LNHDA and CDR2 SQIVND (reference sequence). As originally analysed: Nucleated cell counts were estimated from reference gene primer amplification. The data were produced by immunoSEQ multiplex PCR, yet TCRdb's version contains in-frame clones alone and is incomplete. The V and J calls and the clone size are those of that table, but D and trimming were determined from the DNA. The table lists roughly 330,000 clones, roughly 90% of them singletons.

The J gene is TRBJ2-1, the V gene TRBV19; tentative D call: TRBD2 (5 bases). The TCR was taken from a woman in her fifties or sixties with active or convalescent COVID-19. The specimen sequenced was peripheral blood. CDR3 residues: CASSERDNEQFF. The CDR3 coding sequence is TGTGCCAGTAGTGAGAGGGACAATGAGCAGTTCTTC. Based on the CDR3 plus reference TRBV19 and TRBJ2-1, the full variable domain is DGGITQSPKYLFRKEGQNVTLSCEQNLNHDAMYWYRQDPGQGLRLIYYSQIVNDFQKGDIAEGYSVSREKKESFPLTVTSAQKNPTAFYLCASSERDNEQFFGPGTRLTVL.